Each of the 4 T cell receptor beta chains below was sequenced from the same sample in a study of T cell repertoires in cytomegalovirus infection. TCRdb ran MiXCR on the reads and lists one entry per CDR3 protein. The data contain 80,000 to 95,000 distinct CDR3 sequences, approximately 30% of them singletons. No antigen has been assigned to these receptors. This specimen consisted of CD8+ T cells from cultured PBMCs, obtained from culture after CMV antigen stimulation. These receptors were collected from a human donor in good health (CMV status not recorded). Some clones in this sample may be carry-over from other donors' samples.

This clonotype turned up a few times. The rearrangement links TRBV6-1 to TRBJ2-2, with D uncertain. Trimming stripped 6 bases from V and 3 bases from J, with 11 bases between. The CDR3 totals 14 residues. Germline assignment: CDR1 MNHNS and CDR2 SASEGT. The chain's CDR3 is CASSTQLYTGELFF. As DNA, the CDR3 is TGTGCCAGCAGCACACAGCTTTACACCGGGGAGCTGTTTTTT.

This clonotype was detected only a few times. The V and J genes are TRBV6-1 and TRBJ2-2; 11 nucleotides align to TRBD1. Looked up from germline, CDR1 is MNHNS and CDR2 is SASEGT. After removal of 5 bases from V and 6 bases from J, the junction contained 5 bases not matched to a gene. The CDR3 runs 15 residues. The CDR3 DNA is TGTGCCAGCAGTTGGACAGGGGGCAGGTCCGGGGAGCTGTTTTTT. As protein: CASSWTGGRSGELFF.

This clonotype was seen repeatedly, ten times or more. This chain uses TRBV5-6 with TRBJ1-1, with unresolved D. Trimming took off 4 bases at V and 1 base at J, with 8 bases between the two ends. The CDR3 consists of 13 residues. Germline values: CDR1 SGHDT, CDR2 YYEEEE. In nucleotides, the CDR3 is TGTGCCAGCAGCCAATGGGGGAACACTGAAGCTTTCTTT. Protein sequence: CASSQWGNTEAFF.

This clonotype was detected a few times. The CDR3 nucleotides read TGTGCCAGCAGCCATCGGCTAGCGGGGCAAGAGACCCAGTACTTC. Its protein product is CASSHRLAGQETQYF. The V and J genes are TRBV3-1 and TRBJ2-5; 9 bases are a match to TRBD2. The CDR3 loop spans 15 amino acids. The germline V gene encodes CDR1 LGHDT and CDR2 YNNKEL (reference sequence). The V gene end was trimmed by 3 bases and the J gene end by 2 bases; junction bases not matched to a gene: 4.